This passage covers 18 T cell receptor beta chains from one sample sequenced in a study of T cells in Graves' hyperthyroidism and ophthalmopathy. Amplified regions were TCR beta CDR3 sequences from RNA transcripts. TCR CDR3 underwent first-round RT-PCR with the HTBI primer set. TCRdb reanalysed the multiplex PCR reads using MiXCR and keeps one entry per CDR3 protein. This table holds 300,000 to 400,000 distinct CDR3 sequences, around 13% found once. Sequenced material: blood. These receptors were collected from a woman in her twenties or thirties with Graves' hyperthyroidism.

This clonotype was counted a few times. The rearrangement uses TRBV2 and TRBJ2-1; the D gene is possibly TRBD2 (5 bases). V shed 10 bases and J shed 5 bases, with 15 bases lying between them. CDR1 is SNHLY and CDR2 is FYNNEI in the germline V gene. The CDR3 covers 13 residues. The CDR3 bases are TGTGCCACCAGACTAAGTATCAACAATGAGCAGTTCTTC. As protein: CATRLSINNEQFF.

In this sample, this clonotype turned up a few times. In DNA, the CDR3 is TGTGCCAGCAGCTTGGGGTGGGAAGGGGGCGAGCAGTTCTTC. Translating gives CASSLGWEGGEQFF. The V call is TRBV5-6, the J call TRBJ2-1; 7 bases fit TRBD1. Trimming took 0 bases from V and 10 from J; bases not matched to a gene: 7. The CDR3 extends over 14 amino acids. The germline CDR1 and CDR2 sequences are SGHDT and YYEEEE.

This clonotype was counted a few times. The V call is TRBV24-1, the J call TRBJ1-5; unclear D gene. Trimming pared 5 bases from V and 11 bases from J, leaving 21 bases between. This CDR3 has 15 residues. The germline CDR1 and CDR2 sequences are KGHDR and SFDVKD. The CDR3 loop reads CATSGSGRTRPTQHF. CDR3 bases: TGTGCCACCAGTGGGTCCGGAAGAACCCGTCCGACCCAGCATTTT.

The sample holds many counts of this clonotype. This CDR3 reads CASSDQHQPQHF. CDR3 DNA: TGTGCCAGCAGTGACCAGCATCAGCCCCAGCATTTT. The rearrangement joins TRBV2 to TRBJ1-5; D ambiguous. This CDR3 region has 12 residues. Between the trimmed V and J ends, which lost 3 bases and 5 bases, there was a span of 5 bases. Germline V gives CDR1 SNHLY, CDR2 FYNNEI.

This clonotype was observed at least ten times. The chain is built from TRBV3-1 and TRBJ2-1; D is ambiguous. V lost 5 bases, J lost 10 bases, and 12 bases lay in between. This CDR3 contains 12 residues. CDR1 LGHDT and CDR2 YNNKEL come from the germline V gene (reference sequence). The CDR3 sequence: CASSDMQREQFF. Here the CDR3 DNA reads TGTGCCAGCAGCGATATGCAGAGAGAGCAGTTCTTC.

This clonotype was counted ten times or more. V gene TRBV5-1 combines with J gene TRBJ1-1, with a possible D match to TRBD1 (5 bases). The CDR3 has 14 residues. Trimming stripped 0 bases from V and 7 bases from J, with 13 bases between. The germline CDR1 and CDR2 sequences are SGHRS and YFSETQ. The CDR3 protein is CASSLEAGNFEAFF. CDR3 DNA: TGCGCCAGCAGCTTGGAGGCAGGGAACTTTGAAGCTTTCTTT.

This clonotype was seen repeatedly, ten times or more. The chain recombines TRBV20-1 with TRBJ2-7, with a weak D call TRBD2 (6 bases). Looked up from germline, CDR1 is DFQATT and CDR2 is SNEGSKA (reference sequence). Between the trimmed V and J ends, which lost 5 bases and 6 bases, there was a span of 20 bases. The CDR3 length is 14 residues. CDR3 DNA sequence: TGCAGTGCTTACGGGGGATCCGTGCCGGTCGAGCAGTACTTC. It specifies CSAYGGSVPVEQYF.

The J gene is TRBJ2-5, the V gene TRBV7-6, with a tentative D call TRBD2 (5 bases). The germline CDR1 and CDR2 sequences are SGHVS and FNYEAQ. The CDR3 runs 14 residues. With 0 bases removed from V and 3 bases from J, the gap between germline ends came to 8 bases. CDR3 loop: CASSLAGREETQYF. The CDR3 DNA reads TGTGCCAGCAGCTTAGCAGGGCGGGAAGAGACCCAGTACTTC. Full variable domain (rest looked up from reference TRBV7-6 and TRBJ2-5): GAGVSQSPRYKVTKRGQDVALRCDPISGHVSLYWYRQALGQGPEFLTYFNYEAQQDKSGLPNDRFSAERPEGSISTLTIQRTEQRDSAMYRCASSLAGREETQYFGPGTRLLVL.

This clonotype has just a few counts. The V and J genes are TRBV29-1 and TRBJ1-1; D gene ambiguous. CDR3 length: 16 amino acids. V was pared by 8 bases and J by 1 base, with 23 bases between. Germline CDR1 SQVTM, CDR2 ANQGSEA. The CDR3 region has the DNA TGCAGCCTTGGAAGGGTAATGGGGAGTTGGAACACTGAAGCTTTCTTT. It is translated as CSLGRVMGSWNTEAFF.

This clonotype was observed many times. The chain has TRBV28 and TRBJ1-2; TRBD1 agrees at 8 bases. Trimming at V came to 4 bases and at J to 4 bases, leaving 5 bases not matched to a gene. The CDR3 has 14 residues. Germline lookup yields CDR1 MDHEN and CDR2 SYDVKM. The DNA of the CDR3 is TGTGCCAGCAGTTCGACAGGGGAAATCTATGGCTACACCTTC. Translation gives CASSSTGEIYGYTF.

This clonotype was counted ten times or more. The CDR3 is CASSTASYEQYF. The CDR3 DNA is TGTGCCAGTAGTACCGCCTCCTACGAGCAGTACTTC. The rearrangement links TRBV19 to TRBJ2-7; D ambiguous. Germline CDR1 reads LNHDA; CDR2 reads SQIVND (reference sequence). V lost 4 bases and J lost 0, with 4 bases in between. The CDR3 covers 12 residues.

Of note for this clonotype: Possible read error: a much larger clone is one base away. V and J are TRBV28 and TRBJ2-5; TRBD1 matches at 7 bases. The CDR3 is 18 amino acids. Looked up from germline, CDR1 is MDHEN and CDR2 is SYDVKM. The CDR3 DNA is TGTGCCGGCAGTTTAAGGACAGGACCACTGAACCGGCAAGAGACCCAGTACTTC. Protein sequence: CAGSLRTGPLNRQETQYF. The full variable domain, in which reference TRBV28 and TRBJ2-5 provide the parts outside the CDR3, is DVKVTQSSRYLVKRTGEKVFLECVQDMDHENMFWYRQDPGLGLRLIYFSYDVKMKEKGDIPEGYSVSREKKERFSLILESASTNQTSMYLCAGSLRTGPLNRQETQYFGPGTRLLVL.

This clonotype was detected many times. This chain joins TRBV28 and TRBJ1-5, with TRBD1 identical over 8 bases. The germline V gene has CDR1 MDHEN and CDR2 SYDVKM. V was clipped by 4 bases and J by 4 bases; unmatched bases: 12. CDR3 length: 17 residues. This CDR3 is CASSWGDRLKGNQPQHF. The DNA of the CDR3 is TGTGCCAGCAGTTGGGGGGACAGGCTCAAGGGGAATCAGCCCCAGCATTTT. Complete variable domain (other parts from reference TRBV28 and TRBJ1-5): DVKVTQSSRYLVKRTGEKVFLECVQDMDHENMFWYRQDPGLGLRLIYFSYDVKMKEKGDIPEGYSVSREKKERFSLILESASTNQTSMYLCASSWGDRLKGNQPQHFGDGTRLSIL.

In this sample, this clonotype turned up many times. The chain has TRBV6-1 and TRBJ2-1; D uncertain. The CDR3 is 15 residues long. Trimming took 0 bases from V and 12 from J, leaving 18 bases between them. In germline, CDR1 is MNHNS, CDR2 SASEGT. This CDR3 reads CASSEASSSFAVQFF. CDR3 DNA: TGTGCCAGCAGTGAAGCCAGCTCTTCCTTCGCCGTGCAGTTCTTC.

This clonotype appeared many times. The chain combines TRBV20-1 with TRBJ1-5, with a weak D call TRBD1 (6 bases). Germline CDR1 is DFQATT and CDR2 is SNEGSKA (reference sequence). The V end lost 4 bases, the J end lost 4 bases, and 11 bases lay between the germline ends. The CDR3 has 13 residues. The CDR3 region is CSATQGLNQPQHF. The CDR3 coding sequence is TGCAGTGCTACCCAGGGGCTGAATCAGCCCCAGCATTTT.

This clonotype was observed many times. The chain joins TRBV2 to TRBJ2-7, with D possibly matching TRBD1 (6 bases). Germline loops: CDR1 SNHLY, CDR2 FYNNEI. The CDR3 has 14 residues. Trimming took 10 bases from V and 1 from J, leaving 17 bases between them. The DNA of the CDR3 is TGTGCCACCACCCGCAGGGGACCGTCCTACGAGCAGTACTTC. Encoded protein: CATTRRGPSYEQYF.

This clonotype was detected ten times or more. This rearrangement joins TRBV7-6 to TRBJ1-1; D is unresolved. Trimming took 3 bases from V and 4 from J, leaving 18 bases between them. The CDR3 runs to 16 residues. The germline V gene has CDR1 SGHVS and CDR2 FNYEAQ. CDR3 sequence: CASSLMSGGVGTEAFF. Here the CDR3 DNA reads TGTGCCAGCAGCTTGATGTCCGGCGGAGTGGGCACTGAAGCTTTCTTT.

This clonotype was picked up many times. The chain links TRBV15 to TRBJ2-7; the D gene is possibly TRBD2 (6 bases). CDR3 length equals 15 residues. Trimming shortened V by 8 bases and J by 6 bases, and 23 bases separated the two germline ends. Germline CDR1 LNHNV, CDR2 YYDKDF (reference sequence). The DNA for the CDR3 is TGTGCCACCGGCGAGAGGGCGGGACTCAATCTCGAGCAGTACTTC. It specifies CATGERAGLNLEQYF.